Following are 15 T cell receptor beta chains from one sample sequenced in a study of cytomegalovirus exposure and HLA in healthy donors. Vbeta (60) and Jbeta (13) primers were used in the PCR. Produced via immunoSEQ multiplex PCR; TCRdb's table is partial and in-frame only. Here the sample table reports 100,000 to 150,000 clones. Sample: PBMCs. These receptors all come from a man between 35 and 55 years old in good health and CMV-seronegative.

The chain has TRBV7-9 and TRBJ2-7; possible D gene TRBD1, 5 bases. This CDR3 is built from 15 residues. The V gene's germline CDR1 is SEHNR and CDR2 FQNEAQ (reference sequence). V lost 6 bases and J 7 bases, leaving 22 bases between the germline ends. CDR3 in amino acids: CASRSGNRFMGEQYF. CDR3 nucleotide sequence: TGTGCCAGCAGGTCAGGGAACCGATTCATGGGGGAGCAGTACTTC.

The gene calls are TRBV6-1 and TRBJ2-7, with D possibly TRBD2 on 5 matching bases. This CDR3 has 13 residues. V was trimmed by 6 bases and J by 4 bases, leaving 13 bases between them. Germline assignment: CDR1 MNHNS and CDR2 SASEGT. The CDR3 DNA reads as TGTGCCAGCAGAGAGGGCCCGAAATACGAGCAGTACTTC. It yields the protein CASREGPKYEQYF.

This chain connects TRBV5-1 to TRBJ2-7; 10 bases match TRBD1. Unmatched junction bases numbered 10, after V lost 4 bases and J lost 3 bases. Germline lookup yields CDR1 SGHRS and CDR2 YFSETQ. CDR3 length equals 16 residues. CDR3 bases: TGCGCCAGCAGCGTAACCGGGACAGGGGCCTACTACGAGCAGTACTTC. Translated: CASSVTGTGAYYEQYF. The variable domain in full, with the rest retrieved from reference TRBV5-1 and TRBJ2-7, is KAGVTQTPRYLIKTRGQQVTLSCSPISGHRSVSWYQQTPGQGLQFLFEYFSETQRNKGNFPGRFSGRQFSNSRSEMNVSTLELGDSALYLCASSVTGTGAYYEQYFGPGTRLTVT.

The chain recombines TRBV5-5 with TRBJ2-1; D might be TRBD1 (5 bases). The germline V gene has CDR1 SGHKS and CDR2 YYEKEE (reference sequence). Between the trimmed V and J ends, which lost 0 bases and 12 bases, there was a span of 10 bases. The CDR3 has 12 amino acids. CDR3 DNA: TGTGCCAGCAGCTTGGACAGGTTTGGGCAGTTCTTC. Protein sequence: CASSLDRFGQFF.

The chain uses TRBV2 and TRBJ2-1, with 11 bases matching TRBD2. This CDR3 is built from 14 residues. The V segment lost 2 bases and the J segment 12 bases; nucleotides outside the gene matches: 6. Germline V gene data show CDR1 as SNHLY and CDR2 as FYNNEI. The CDR3 sequence: CASSETSGSGGQFF. The CDR3 nucleotides read TGTGCCAGCAGTGAAACTAGCGGGAGTGGCGGGCAGTTCTTC.

The chain combines TRBV5-1 with TRBJ2-1; 10 bases are a match to TRBD2. The CDR3 runs 18 residues. V shed 1 base, J shed 0 bases, and the junction held 7 bases outside the gene matches. Germline-derived CDR1 and CDR2 are SGHRS and YFSETQ. CDR3 region: CASSLRLAGANSYNEQFF. CDR3 nucleotides: TGCGCCAGCAGCTTGAGGCTAGCGGGAGCCAACTCCTACAATGAGCAGTTCTTC.

The chain links TRBV5-4 to TRBJ2-7; TRBD2 matches at 16 bases. Germline lookup yields CDR1 SGHNT and CDR2 YYREEE (reference sequence). J was trimmed by 4 bases and V by 3 bases; bases with no gene match: 7. The CDR3 is 17 amino acids. This chain's CDR3 is CASSSGTSGRAGYEQYF. The CDR3 DNA is TGTGCCAGCAGCTCCGGGACTAGCGGGAGGGCAGGGTACGAGCAGTACTTC. Using reference TRBV5-4 and TRBJ2-7 for the parts outside the CDR3, the full variable domain is ETGVTQSPTHLIKTRGQQVTLRCSSQSGHNTVSWYQQALGQGPQFIFQYYREEENGRGNFPPRFSGLQFPNYSSELNVNALELDDSALYLCASSSGTSGRAGYEQYFGPGTRLTVT.

The chain uses TRBV5-4 and TRBJ2-1, with 7 bases that match TRBD2. The CDR3 has 16 amino acids. Trimming removed 2 bases from V and 2 bases from J; junction bases left unmatched: 7. Germline CDR1 SGHNT, CDR2 YYREEE (reference sequence). CDR3 in amino acids: CASSLWASGAYNEQFF. The DNA for the CDR3 is TGTGCCAGCAGCTTATGGGCTAGCGGCGCCTACAATGAGCAGTTCTTC.

The chain carries TRBV25-1 and TRBJ2-1; TRBD1 matches at 7 bases. V shed 6 bases and J 4 bases; nucleotides not matched to a gene: 9. CDR3 length: 15 residues. Per the germline V gene, CDR1 is MGHDK and CDR2 is SYGVNS. The CDR3 region is CASSPPGQRYNEQFF. The CDR3 DNA reads TGTGCCAGCAGCCCTCCGGGACAGCGATACAATGAGCAGTTCTTC.

The genes are TRBV11-3 and TRBJ2-3; 7 bases are a match to TRBD2. V lost 2 bases to trimming and J lost 2 bases; unmatched junction nucleotides: 7. Germline values: CDR1 SGHNT, CDR2 YENEEA. The CDR3 has 16 residues. The CDR3: CASSLRASGYTDTQYF. CDR3 DNA: TGTGCCAGCAGCTTACGGGCTAGCGGATACACAGATACGCAGTATTTT. Variable domain in full (rest from reference TRBV11-3 and TRBJ2-3): EAGVVQSPRYKIIEKKQPVAFWCNPISGHNTLYWYLQNLGQGPELLIRYENEEAVDDSQLPKDRFSAERLKGVDSTLKIQPAELGDSAVYLCASSLRASGYTDTQYFGPGTRLTVL.

The chain is built from TRBV5-1 and TRBJ2-1; D possibly corresponds to TRBD2 (6 bases). Germline V gene sequence: CDR1 SGHRS, CDR2 YFSETQ. Deletions cut 0 bases from V and 6 bases from J, with 13 bases between. The CDR3 totals 15 residues. The CDR3 sequence is CASSLDGRDSNEQFF. The CDR3 region has the DNA TGCGCCAGCAGCTTGGACGGGAGAGATAGCAATGAGCAGTTCTTC.

The chain combines TRBV19 with TRBJ1-4; 10 bases agree with TRBD1. The ends lost 5 bases at V and 8 bases at J; junction bases unmatched: 8. Germline lookup yields CDR1 LNHDA and CDR2 SQIVND (reference sequence). This CDR3 has 15 amino acids. The CDR3 region has the DNA TGTGCCAGTAGTGCTCGACAGGGGGCCTCCGAAAAACTGTTTTTT. This codes for CASSARQGASEKLFF.

V is TRBV6-1 and J is TRBJ2-1; TRBD1 matches at 9 bases. The length of the CDR3 is 15 residues. In germline, CDR1 is MNHNS, CDR2 SASEGT. V lost 3 bases, J lost 4 bases, and 4 bases stayed unmatched. CDR3 amino acids: CASSEDRGRYNEQFF. The CDR3 nucleotides are TGTGCCAGCAGTGAGGACAGGGGAAGGTACAATGAGCAGTTCTTC.

The rearrangement links TRBV7-6 to TRBJ2-2; no definite D call. The CDR3 consists of 14 residues. Trimming took 5 bases from V and 1 from J, leaving 8 bases between them. Germline values: CDR1 SGHVS, CDR2 FNYEAQ. For the CDR3, the DNA is TGTGCCAGCAGCCCCATTAGGAACACCGGGGAGCTGTTTTTT. Its protein is CASSPIRNTGELFF.

The V call is TRBV15, the J call TRBJ2-5; 10 nucleotides match TRBD2. This CDR3 is 14 amino acids long. J was trimmed by 9 bases and V by 6 bases; bases with no gene match: 10. Germline V gene data show CDR1 as LNHNV and CDR2 as YYDKDF (reference sequence). The CDR3, as DNA: TGTGCCACCAGGGATAGCGGGAGGCCCACGCCCCAGTACTTC. It encodes CATRDSGRPTPQYF.